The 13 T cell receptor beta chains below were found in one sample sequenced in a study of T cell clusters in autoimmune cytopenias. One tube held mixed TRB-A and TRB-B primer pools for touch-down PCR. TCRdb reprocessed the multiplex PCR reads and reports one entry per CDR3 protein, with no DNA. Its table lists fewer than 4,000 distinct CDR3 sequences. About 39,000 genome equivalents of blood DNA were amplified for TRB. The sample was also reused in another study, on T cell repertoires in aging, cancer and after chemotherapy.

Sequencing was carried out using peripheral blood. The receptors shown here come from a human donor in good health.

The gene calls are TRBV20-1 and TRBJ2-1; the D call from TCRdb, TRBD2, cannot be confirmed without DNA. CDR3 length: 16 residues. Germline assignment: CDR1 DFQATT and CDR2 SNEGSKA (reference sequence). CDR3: CSARAEGLAGGNEQFF.

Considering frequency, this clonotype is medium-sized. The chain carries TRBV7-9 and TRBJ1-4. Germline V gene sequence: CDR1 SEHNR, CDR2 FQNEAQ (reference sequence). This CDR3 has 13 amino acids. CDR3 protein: CASSPTTNEKLFF.

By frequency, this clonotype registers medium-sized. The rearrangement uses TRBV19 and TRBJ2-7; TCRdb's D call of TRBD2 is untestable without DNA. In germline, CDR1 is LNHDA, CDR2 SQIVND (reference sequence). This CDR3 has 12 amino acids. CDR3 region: CASSIDRGLQYF. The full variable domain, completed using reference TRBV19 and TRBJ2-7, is DGGITQSPKYLFRKEGQNVTLSCEQNLNHDAMYWYRQDPGQGLRLIYYSQIVNDFQKGDIAEGYSVSREKKESFPLTVTSAQKNPTAFYLCASSIDRGLQYFGPGTRLTVT.

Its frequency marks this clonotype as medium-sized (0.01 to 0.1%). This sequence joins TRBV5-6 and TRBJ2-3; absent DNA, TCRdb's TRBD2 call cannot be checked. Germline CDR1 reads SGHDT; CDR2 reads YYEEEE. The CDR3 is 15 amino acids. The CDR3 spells CASSTRRAARDTQYF.

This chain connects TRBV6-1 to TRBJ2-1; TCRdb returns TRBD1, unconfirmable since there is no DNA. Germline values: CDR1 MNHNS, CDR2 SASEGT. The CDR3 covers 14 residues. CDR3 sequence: CASSSFGRDPEQFF.

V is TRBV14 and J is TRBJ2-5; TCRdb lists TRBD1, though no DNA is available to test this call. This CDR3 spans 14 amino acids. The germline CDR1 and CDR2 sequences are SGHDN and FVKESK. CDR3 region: CASSLNRAQETQYF.

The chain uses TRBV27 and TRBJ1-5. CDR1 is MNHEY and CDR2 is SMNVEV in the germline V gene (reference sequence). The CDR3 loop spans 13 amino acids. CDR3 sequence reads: CASSYSSNQPQHF.

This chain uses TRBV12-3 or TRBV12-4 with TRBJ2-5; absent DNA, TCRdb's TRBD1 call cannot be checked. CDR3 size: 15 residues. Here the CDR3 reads CASSLLQGALETQYF.

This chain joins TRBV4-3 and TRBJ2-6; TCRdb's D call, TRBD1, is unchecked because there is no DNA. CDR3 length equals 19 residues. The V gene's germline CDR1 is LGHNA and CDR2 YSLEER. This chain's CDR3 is CASSMRRTGPFSGANVLTF.

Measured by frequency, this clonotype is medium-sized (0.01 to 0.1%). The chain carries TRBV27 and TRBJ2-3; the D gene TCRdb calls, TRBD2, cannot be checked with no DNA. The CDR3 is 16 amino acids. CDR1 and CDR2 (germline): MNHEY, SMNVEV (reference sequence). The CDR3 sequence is CATSGLAGLRADTQYF.

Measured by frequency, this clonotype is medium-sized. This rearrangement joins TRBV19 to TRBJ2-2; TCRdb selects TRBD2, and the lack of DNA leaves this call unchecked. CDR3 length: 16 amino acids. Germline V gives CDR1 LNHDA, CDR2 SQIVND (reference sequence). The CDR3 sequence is CASNPSVDSVGGELFF. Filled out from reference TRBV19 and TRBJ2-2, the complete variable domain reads DGGITQSPKYLFRKEGQNVTLSCEQNLNHDAMYWYRQDPGQGLRLIYYSQIVNDFQKGDIAEGYSVSREKKESFPLTVTSAQKNPTAFYLCASNPSVDSVGGELFFGEGSRLTVL.

CDR3: CAISREQGGGELFF. The V and J genes are TRBV10-3 and TRBJ2-2; no DNA is available, so the TRBD1 call from TCRdb remains unchecked. From germline, CDR1 is ENHRY and CDR2 SYGVKD. CDR3 length: 14 residues.

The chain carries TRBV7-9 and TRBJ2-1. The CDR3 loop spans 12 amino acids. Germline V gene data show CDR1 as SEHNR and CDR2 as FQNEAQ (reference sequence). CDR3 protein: CASSLPGQEQFF.